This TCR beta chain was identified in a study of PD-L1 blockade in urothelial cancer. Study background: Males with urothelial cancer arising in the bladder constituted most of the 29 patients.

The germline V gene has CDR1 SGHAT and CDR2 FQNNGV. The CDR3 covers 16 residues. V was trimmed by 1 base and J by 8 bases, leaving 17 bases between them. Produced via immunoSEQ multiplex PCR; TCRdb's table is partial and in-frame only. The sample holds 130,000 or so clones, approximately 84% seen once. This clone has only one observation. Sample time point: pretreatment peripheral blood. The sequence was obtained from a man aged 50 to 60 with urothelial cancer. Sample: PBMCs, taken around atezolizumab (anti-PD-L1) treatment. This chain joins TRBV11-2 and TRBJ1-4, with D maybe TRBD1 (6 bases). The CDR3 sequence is CASSLGTDRLREKLFF. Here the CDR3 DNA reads TGTGCCAGCAGCTTAGGTACGGACAGATTGAGGGAAAAACTGTTTTTT.